The present T cell receptor beta chain was sequenced within a study of early T cells in non-severe SARS-CoV-2 infection. Study-wide background: Chains from this unsorted whole-blood bulk RNA could not be paired.

A few counts support this clonotype. The length of the CDR3 is 12 residues. Germline V gives CDR1 DFQATT, CDR2 SNEGSKA (reference sequence). Trimming removed 1 base at V and 5 bases at J, with 8 bases between. MiXCR was run by TCRdb on the 5' RACE reads, yielding one entry per CDR3 protein. The repertoire holds tens of thousands of distinct CDR3 sequences, with 5.3% as singletons. What was sequenced was whole blood. The source of this sequence is an adult who was a healthcare worker with PCR-confirmed SARS-CoV-2 infection or an uninfected control (not recorded which). J is TRBJ2-5 and V is TRBV20-1, with TRBD2 as a possible D gene (6 bases). This CDR3 is CSARGLAETQYF. CDR3 nucleotide sequence: TGCAGTGCTAGAGGGCTAGCGGAGACCCAGTACTTC.